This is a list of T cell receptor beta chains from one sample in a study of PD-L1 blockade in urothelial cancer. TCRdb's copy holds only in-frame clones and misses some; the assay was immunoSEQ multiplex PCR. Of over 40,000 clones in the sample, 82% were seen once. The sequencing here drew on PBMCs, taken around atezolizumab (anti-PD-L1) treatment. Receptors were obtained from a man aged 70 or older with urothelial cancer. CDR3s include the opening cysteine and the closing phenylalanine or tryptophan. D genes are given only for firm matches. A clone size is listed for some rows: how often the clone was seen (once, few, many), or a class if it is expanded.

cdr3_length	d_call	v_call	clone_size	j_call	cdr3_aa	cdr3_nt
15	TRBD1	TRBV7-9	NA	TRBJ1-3	CASSSDDRGGNTIYF	TGTGCCAGCAGCTCGGATGACAGGGGTGGAAACACCATATATTTT
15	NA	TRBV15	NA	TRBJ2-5	CATSRVRDFQETQYF	TGTGCCACCAGCAGAGTACGGGACTTTCAAGAGACCCAGTACTTC
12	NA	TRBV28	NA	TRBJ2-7	CASSGQQYEQYF	TGTGCCAGCAGCGGACAACAGTACGAGCAGTACTTC
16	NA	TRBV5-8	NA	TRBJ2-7	CASSLRSREIFYEQYF	TGTGCCAGCAGCTTAAGGAGTCGGGAGATCTTTTACGAGCAGTACTTC
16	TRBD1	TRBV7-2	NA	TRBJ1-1	CASSVGDRRGNTEAFF	TGTGCCAGCAGCGTAGGGGACAGACGGGGGAACACTGAAGCTTTCTTT
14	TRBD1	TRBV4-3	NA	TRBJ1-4	CASSLVRGQGKLFF	TGCGCCAGCAGCCTGGTCAGGGGGCAAGGAAAACTGTTTTTT
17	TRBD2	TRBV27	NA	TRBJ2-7	CASSPRAGGGSSYEQYF	TGTGCCAGCAGTCCCCGGGCGGGGGGCGGTAGCTCCTACGAGCAGTACTTC
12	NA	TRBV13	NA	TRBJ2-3	CASSEGTDTQYF	TGTGCCAGCAGCGAGGGCACAGATACGCAGTATTTT
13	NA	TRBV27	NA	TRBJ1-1	CASRSGSRTEAFF	TGTGCCAGCAGGTCAGGGTCTCGCACTGAAGCTTTCTTT
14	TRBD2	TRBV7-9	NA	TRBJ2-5	CASSPGLAQETQYF	TGTGCCAGCAGCCCGGGACTAGCGCAAGAGACCCAGTACTTC
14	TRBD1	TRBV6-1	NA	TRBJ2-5	CASRDRGLGETQYF	TGTGCCAGCAGGGACAGGGGGTTAGGAGAGACCCAGTACTTC
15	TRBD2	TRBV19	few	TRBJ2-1	CASSTGLAERNEQFF	TGTGCCAGTAGTACAGGACTAGCGGAAAGGAATGAGCAGTTCTTC
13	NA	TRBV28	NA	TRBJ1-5	CASSEVLNQPQHF	TGTGCCAGCAGCGAGGTCCTCAATCAGCCCCAGCATTTT
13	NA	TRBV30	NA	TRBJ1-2	CAWSVMYNYGYTF	TGTGCCTGGAGTGTAATGTATAACTATGGCTACACCTTC
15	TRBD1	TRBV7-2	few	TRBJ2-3	CASSSTGEITDTQYF	TGTGCCAGCAGCTCTACAGGGGAAATAACAGATACGCAGTATTTT
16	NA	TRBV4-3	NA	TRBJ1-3	CASSQGVGGSGNTIYF	TGCGCCAGCAGCCAAGGAGTCGGAGGGAGTGGAAACACCATATATTTT
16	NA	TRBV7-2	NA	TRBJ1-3	CASSKTGGSSGNTIYF	TGTGCCAGCAGCAAAACTGGGGGCAGCTCTGGAAACACCATATATTTT
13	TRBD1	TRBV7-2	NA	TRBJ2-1	CASSGQGGNEQFF	TGTGCCAGCAGTGGACAGGGCGGGAATGAGCAGTTCTTC
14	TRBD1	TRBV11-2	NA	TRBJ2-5	CASSLTGGTETQYF	TGTGCCAGCAGCTTGACAGGGGGCACAGAGACCCAGTACTTC
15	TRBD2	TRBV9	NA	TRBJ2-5	CASSPGDYRQETQYF	TGTGCCAGCAGCCCTGGGGACTACCGACAAGAGACCCAGTACTTC
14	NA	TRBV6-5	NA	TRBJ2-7	CASSSPGSSYEQYF	TGTGCCAGCAGTTCCCCAGGGTCCTCCTACGAGCAGTACTTC
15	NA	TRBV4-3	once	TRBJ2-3	CASSPTVKSTDTQYF	TGCGCCAGCAGCCCGACAGTCAAGAGCACAGATACGCAGTATTTT
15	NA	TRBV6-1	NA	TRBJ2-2	CASLPGHGNTGELFF	TGTGCCAGCCTCCCCGGACACGGTAACACCGGGGAGCTGTTTTTT
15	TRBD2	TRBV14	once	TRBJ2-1	CASSLGLAGVNEQFF	TGTGCCAGCAGCCTGGGACTAGCGGGAGTGAATGAGCAGTTCTTC
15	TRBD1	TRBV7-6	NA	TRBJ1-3	CASSPGQGGGNTIYF	TGTGCCAGCAGCCCCGGACAGGGTGGCGGAAACACCATATATTTT
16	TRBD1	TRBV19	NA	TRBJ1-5	CASSVRGQLKDQPQHF	TGTGCCAGTAGTGTCAGGGGGCAGCTTAAGGATCAGCCCCAGCATTTT
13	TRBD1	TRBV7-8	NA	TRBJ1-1	CASSQGTGTEAFF	TGTGCCAGCAGCCAAGGGACAGGCACTGAAGCTTTCTTT
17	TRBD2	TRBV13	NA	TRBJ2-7	CASSSPPGLALFYEQYF	TGTGCCAGCAGCTCCCCTCCGGGACTAGCGTTATTCTACGAGCAGTACTTC
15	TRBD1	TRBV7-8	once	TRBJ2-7	CASSNRDRGPGEQYF	TGTGCCAGCAGCAACCGGGACAGGGGGCCGGGAGAGCAGTACTTC
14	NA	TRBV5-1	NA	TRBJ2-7	CASSLEGSSYEQYF	TGCGCCAGCAGCTTGGAAGGGAGCTCCTACGAGCAGTACTTC
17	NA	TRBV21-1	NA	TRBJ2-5	CASSKEEDTPHQETQYF	TGTGCCAGCAGCAAAGAAGAGGACACACCTCACCAAGAGACCCAGTACTTC
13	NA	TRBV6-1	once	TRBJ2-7	CASSLQGLDEQYF	TGTGCCAGCAGCCTCCAGGGGCTCGACGAGCAGTACTTC
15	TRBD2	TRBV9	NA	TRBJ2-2	CASSLLAGVAGELFF	TGTGCCAGCAGCCTACTAGCGGGGGTGGCCGGGGAGCTGTTTTTT
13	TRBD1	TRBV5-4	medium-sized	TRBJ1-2	CASRDRGQYGYTF	TGTGCCAGCAGGGACAGGGGGCAGTATGGCTACACCTTC
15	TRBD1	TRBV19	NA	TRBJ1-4	CASSTHRGQDEKLFF	TGTGCCAGTAGTACTCACAGGGGGCAGGATGAAAAACTGTTTTTT
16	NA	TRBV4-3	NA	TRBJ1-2	CASSQERGGANYGYTF	TGCGCCAGCAGCCAAGAGAGGGGGGGCGCAAACTATGGCTACACCTTC
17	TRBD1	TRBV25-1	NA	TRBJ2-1	CASSESSGTGGNNEQFF	TGTGCCAGCAGTGAATCCTCCGGGACAGGGGGTAACAATGAGCAGTTCTTC
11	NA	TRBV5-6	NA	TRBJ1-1	CASSIQGRAFF	TGTGCCAGCAGCATACAGGGTCGAGCTTTCTTT
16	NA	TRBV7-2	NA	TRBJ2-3	CASSLVGDLSTDTQYF	TGTGCCAGCAGCTTAGTCGGGGATCTTAGCACAGATACGCAGTATTTT
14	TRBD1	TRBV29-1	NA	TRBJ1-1	CSVEPGQGSPEAFF	TGCAGCGTTGAACCGGGACAGGGGAGCCCTGAAGCTTTCTTT
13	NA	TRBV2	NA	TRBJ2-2	CASSDQGTGELFF	TGTGCCAGCAGCGACCAGGGCACCGGGGAGCTGTTTTTT
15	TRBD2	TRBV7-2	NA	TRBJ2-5	CASSPSGGGRETQYF	TGTGCCAGCAGCCCTAGCGGGGGTGGGAGGGAGACCCAGTACTTC
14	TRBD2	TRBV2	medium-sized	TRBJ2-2	CASSEIGGTGELFF	TGTGCCAGCAGTGAAATCGGGGGGACCGGGGAGCTGTTTTTT
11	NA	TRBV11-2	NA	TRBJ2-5	CASSLAETQYF	TGTGCCAGCAGCCTGGCAGAGACCCAGTACTTC
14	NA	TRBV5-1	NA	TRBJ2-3	CASSSAPGTDTQYF	TGCGCCAGCAGCAGCGCCCCGGGCACAGATACGCAGTATTTT
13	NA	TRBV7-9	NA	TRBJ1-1	CASRQDRNTEAFF	TGTGCCAGCAGACAGGACAGGAACACTGAAGCTTTCTTT
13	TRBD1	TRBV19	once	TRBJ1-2	CASSSNRGDGYTF	TGTGCCAGTAGTAGCAACAGGGGCGATGGCTACACCTTC
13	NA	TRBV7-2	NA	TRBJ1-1	CASRLNRNTEAFF	TGTGCCAGCAGACTTAACAGGAACACTGAAGCTTTCTTT
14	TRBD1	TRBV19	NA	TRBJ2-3	CASSRDRAWDTQYF	TGTGCCAGTAGTAGAGACAGGGCCTGGGATACGCAGTATTTT
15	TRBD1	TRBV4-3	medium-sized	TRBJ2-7	CASSPSGTGDQEQYF	TGCGCCAGCAGCCCCTCAGGGACAGGGGATCAAGAGCAGTACTTC
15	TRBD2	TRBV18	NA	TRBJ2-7	CASSPTSGGTYEQYF	TGTGCCAGCTCACCAACTAGCGGGGGAACCTACGAGCAGTACTTC
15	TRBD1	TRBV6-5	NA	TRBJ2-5	CASSYVGTAQETQYF	TGTGCCAGCAGTTATGTAGGGACAGCTCAAGAGACCCAGTACTTC
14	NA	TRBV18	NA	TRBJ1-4	CASSPGVWDEKLFF	TGTGCCAGCTCACCAGGAGTGTGGGATGAAAAACTGTTTTTT
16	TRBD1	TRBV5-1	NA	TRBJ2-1	CASSSRTGGISNEQFF	TGCGCCAGCAGCTCCCGGACAGGGGGCATATCGAATGAGCAGTTCTTC
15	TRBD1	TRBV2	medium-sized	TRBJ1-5	CASSRLQGPNQPQHF	TGTGCCAGCAGTCGCTTACAGGGGCCCAATCAGCCCCAGCATTTT
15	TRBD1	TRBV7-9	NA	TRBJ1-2	CASSLRTGGDYGYTF	TGTGCCAGCAGCTTGAGGACAGGGGGAGACTATGGCTACACCTTC
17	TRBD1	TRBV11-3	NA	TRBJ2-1	CASSVRQGMSQSVEQFF	TGTGCCAGCAGCGTACGACAGGGAATGTCGCAATCTGTTGAGCAGTTCTTC
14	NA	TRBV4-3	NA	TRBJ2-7	CASSQVTGPYEQYF	TGCGCCAGCAGCCAAGTAACAGGCCCCTACGAGCAGTACTTC
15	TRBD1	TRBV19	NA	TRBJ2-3	CASSARDRAKDTQYF	TGTGCCAGTAGTGCCCGGGACAGGGCGAAAGATACGCAGTATTTT
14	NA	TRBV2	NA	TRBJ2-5	CASSTGTPQETQYF	TGTGCCAGCAGTACCGGGACACCACAAGAGACCCAGTACTTC